This record covers a single T cell receptor (beta chain). The entry originates in a study of blood T cell repertoires in COVID-19. After removal of 5 bases from V and 7 bases from J, the junction contained 4 bases not matched to a gene. Germline loops: CDR1 SGHNT, CDR2 YENEEA. This CDR3 has 14 amino acids. Clones were sequenced by immunoSEQ multiplex PCR, and TCRdb holds only the in-frame ones, with some missing. The profile shows about 270,000 clones, more than 85% of them singletons. Sequenced: PBMCs or T cells enriched from blood (not recorded which). The TCR was taken from a man in his forties who had been exposed to COVID-19. The J gene is TRBJ2-1, the V gene TRBV11-3; TRBD1 agrees at 11 bases. The CDR3 coding sequence is TGTGCCAGCAGCCGGGGACAGGGGGGGAATGAGCAGTTCTTC. Protein sequence: CASSRGQGGNEQFF. Drawing the rest from reference TRBV11-3 and TRBJ2-1, the complete variable domain is EAGVVQSPRYKIIEKKQPVAFWCNPISGHNTLYWYLQNLGQGPELLIRYENEEAVDDSQLPKDRFSAERLKGVDSTLKIQPAELGDSAVYLCASSRGQGGNEQFFGPGTRLTVL.